The 10 T cell receptor beta chains below come from one sample, sequenced in a study of T cells in Graves' hyperthyroidism and ophthalmopathy. RNA transcripts provided the source from which TCR beta CDR3 regions were amplified. TCR CDR3 underwent first-round RT-PCR with the HTBI primer set. TCRdb redid the calling of the multiplex PCR reads with MiXCR, one entry per CDR3 protein. The sample comprises about 290,000 distinct CDR3 sequences, roughly an eighth of which are singletons, and roughly 7.9% rests with the top ten. The sample was blood. All receptors come from a woman aged 40-49 years with Graves' hyperthyroidism.

This clonotype has at least ten counts. V and J are TRBV15 and TRBJ2-3; no clear D gene. Looked up from germline, CDR1 is LNHNV and CDR2 is YYDKDF (reference sequence). The CDR3 length is 15 residues. V was cut by 0 bases and J by 0 bases, with 7 bases left in between. The CDR3 region is CATSRDRASTDTQYF. The CDR3 nucleotides read TGTGCCACCAGCAGAGATAGAGCGAGCACAGATACGCAGTATTTT. Supplemented by reference TRBV15 and TRBJ2-3, the full variable domain reads DAMVIQNPRYQVTQFGKPVTLSCSQTLNHNVMYWYQQKSSQAPKLLFHYYDKDFNNEADTPDNFQSRRPNTSFCFLDIRSPGLGDTAMYLCATSRDRASTDTQYFGPGTRLTVL.

This clonotype has a count of ten or more. The CDR3, as DNA: TGTGCCAGCAGCTTCGGGAGCAATGAGCAGTTCTTC. As protein: CASSFGSNEQFF. V usage is TRBV7-9 and J usage is TRBJ2-1, with a weak D call TRBD2 (6 bases). Germline V gives CDR1 SEHNR, CDR2 FQNEAQ (reference sequence). Deletions cut 3 bases from V and 6 bases from J, with 6 bases between. The CDR3 sequence is 12 residues long.

Notes on this clonotype: This may stem from a read error, because a much larger clone lies one nucleotide away. The chain recombines TRBV28 with TRBJ2-1, with D possibly being TRBD1 (6 bases). V shed 9 bases and J shed 9 bases, with 18 bases lying between them. CDR1 and CDR2 from the germline V gene are MDHEN and SYDVKM. The CDR3 sequence is 13 residues long. CDR3 nucleotides: TGTGCCAGTCCTCCGGGCCAAGGGGGTGAGCAGTTCTTC. This gives the protein CASPPGQGGEQFF.

V gene TRBV11-2 combines with J gene TRBJ2-1; 9 nucleotides line up with TRBD1. The CDR3 length is 17 residues. Trimming removed 1 base from V and 4 bases from J; junction bases left unmatched: 8. Germline V gene data show CDR1 as SGHAT and CDR2 as FQNNGV. This CDR3 reads CASSLGVRDREYNEQFF. Here the CDR3 DNA reads TGTGCCAGCAGCTTAGGGGTCCGGGACAGGGAATACAATGAGCAGTTCTTC.

This clonotype occurred many times. The chain uses TRBV6-1 and TRBJ2-7; D call uncertain. The CDR3 runs to 12 residues. Germline CDR1 MNHNS, CDR2 SASEGT. The germline V and J ends were trimmed by 9 bases and 3 bases, with 12 bases remaining between them. This CDR3 reads CASRQPYYEQYF. The CDR3 coding sequence is TGTGCCAGTAGACAACCCTACTACGAGCAGTACTTC.

There are many counts of this clonotype. The chain recombines TRBV27 with TRBJ2-1; 14 nucleotides match TRBD2. The CDR3 extends over 17 amino acids. The J segment lost 1 base and the V segment lost 7 bases, leaving 6 bases of the junction unmatched. The germline V gene has CDR1 MNHEY and CDR2 SMNVEV (reference sequence). CDR3 region: CASKGLAGEGSYNEQFF. CDR3 nucleotide sequence: TGTGCCAGCAAGGGACTAGCGGGAGAGGGGTCCTACAATGAGCAGTTCTTC.

This clonotype appeared a few times. This chain uses TRBV6-2 or TRBV6-3 with TRBJ1-2; 7 nucleotides line up with TRBD1. Trimming cost V 6 bases and J 3 bases; bases outside gene matches: 7. The CDR3 has 14 amino acids. CDR1 is MNHEY and CDR2 is SVGEGT in the germline V gene. The chain's CDR3 is CASRSIDRDYGYTF. In DNA, the CDR3 is TGTGCCAGCAGATCCATCGACAGGGACTATGGCTACACCTTC.

The chain links TRBV2 to TRBJ2-3; 10 positions match TRBD1. This CDR3 region has 14 residues. J lost 3 bases, V lost 7 bases, and 4 bases had no gene match. Germline lookup yields CDR1 SNHLY and CDR2 FYNNEI. CDR3 sequence (DNA): TGTGCCAGCAAACGGACAGGGGGGACAGATACGCAGTATTTT. Translated: CASKRTGGTDTQYF.

In this sample, this clonotype turned up a few times. V is TRBV28 and J is TRBJ2-7; weak D call: TRBD1 (6 bases). Between the trimmed V and J ends, which lost 6 bases and 4 bases, there was a span of 16 bases. This CDR3 spans 14 amino acids. Germline values: CDR1 MDHEN, CDR2 SYDVKM. The CDR3 nucleotides read TGTGCCAGCAGACCTACAGGGTACGGATACGAGCAGTACTTC. It yields the protein CASRPTGYGYEQYF.

This clonotype was observed a few times. V and J are TRBV12-3 or TRBV12-4 and TRBJ2-1, with unresolved D. With 6 bases removed from V and 0 bases from J, the gap between germline ends came to 12 bases. The CDR3 has 15 residues. CDR3 amino acids: CASSVDPSSYNEQFF. The CDR3 coding sequence is TGTGCCAGCAGCGTAGACCCGAGCTCCTACAATGAGCAGTTCTTC.